This T cell receptor (beta chain) originates from a study of blood T cell repertoires in COVID-19. Turning to the study itself: The United States, Italy and Spain provided the acute and convalescent COVID-19 samples. Sources were T cells, B-cell-depleted T cells, or PBMCs; the material itself was cDNA or gDNA.

This clone turned up a few times. The trim removed 1 base at V and 4 bases at J, leaving 4 bases unmatched. The CDR3 spans 16 residues. Germline values: CDR1 SGHNT, CDR2 YYREEE (reference sequence). In the original analysis: Quantification of nucleated cells was approximated via reference gene primer amplification. Sequencing used immunoSEQ multiplex PCR; TCRdb keeps in-frame clones, though not all of them. V and J calls and clone size are given by that table; D and trimming were obtained from the DNA. Of about 88,000 clones listed, about 89% are singletons. This TCR came from a human donor with active COVID-19. The donor label of this sample is uncertain. The chain joins TRBV5-4 to TRBJ2-5; 13 bases line up with TRBD2. The source material was peripheral blood. The CDR3 bases are TGTGCCAGCAGCTTGCTGGGACTAGCGGGGTTAGAGACCCAGTACTTC. It encodes CASSLLGLAGLETQYF.